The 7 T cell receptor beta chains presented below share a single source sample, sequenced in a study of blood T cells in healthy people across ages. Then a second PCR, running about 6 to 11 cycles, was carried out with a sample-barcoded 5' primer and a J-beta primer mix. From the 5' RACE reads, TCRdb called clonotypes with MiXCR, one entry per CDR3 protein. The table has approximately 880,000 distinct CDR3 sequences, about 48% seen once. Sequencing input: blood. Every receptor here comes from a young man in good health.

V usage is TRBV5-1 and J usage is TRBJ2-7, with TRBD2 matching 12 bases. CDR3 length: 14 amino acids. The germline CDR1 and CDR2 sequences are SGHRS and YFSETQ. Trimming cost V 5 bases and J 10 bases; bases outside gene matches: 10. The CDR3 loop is CASRRLAGEEIQYF. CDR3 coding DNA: TGCGCCAGCAGGCGACTAGCGGGGGAAGAGATCCAGTACTTC.

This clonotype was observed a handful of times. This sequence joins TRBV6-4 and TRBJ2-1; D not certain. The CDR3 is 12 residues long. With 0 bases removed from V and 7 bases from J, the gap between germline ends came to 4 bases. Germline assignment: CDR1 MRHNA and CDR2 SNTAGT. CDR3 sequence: CASSDSGNEQFF. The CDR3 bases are TGTGCCAGCAGTGACTCGGGTAATGAGCAGTTCTTC.

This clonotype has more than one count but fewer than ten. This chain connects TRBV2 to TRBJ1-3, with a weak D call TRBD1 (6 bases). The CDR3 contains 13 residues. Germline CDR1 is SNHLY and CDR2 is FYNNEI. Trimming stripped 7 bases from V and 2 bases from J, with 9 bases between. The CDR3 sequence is CASTRTAGNTIYF. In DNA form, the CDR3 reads TGTGCCAGCACTAGGACAGCTGGAAACACCATATATTTT.

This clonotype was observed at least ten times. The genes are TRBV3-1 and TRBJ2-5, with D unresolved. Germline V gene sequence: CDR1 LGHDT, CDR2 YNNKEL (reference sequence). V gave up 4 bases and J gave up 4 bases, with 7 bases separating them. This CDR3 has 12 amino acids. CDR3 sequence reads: CASSPSLETQYF. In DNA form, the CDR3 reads TGTGCCAGCAGCCCATCGTTAGAGACCCAGTACTTC.

The CDR3, as DNA: TGTGCCAGCAGTGACGGCCGTAGAATCGCTAGCGGCTCCTACGAGCAGTACTTC. It specifies CASSDGRRIASGSYEQYF. The rearrangement joins TRBV5-6 to TRBJ2-7; 7 bases map to TRBD2. From germline, CDR1 is SGHDT and CDR2 YYEEEE. The V gene end was trimmed by 5 bases and the J gene end by 0 bases; junction bases not matched to a gene: 17. CDR3 length equals 18 residues.

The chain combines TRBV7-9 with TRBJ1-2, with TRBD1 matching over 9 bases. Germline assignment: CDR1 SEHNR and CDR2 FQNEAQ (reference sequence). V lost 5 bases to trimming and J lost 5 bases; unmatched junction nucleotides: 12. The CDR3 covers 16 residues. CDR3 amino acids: CASSAIQGAKSYGYTF. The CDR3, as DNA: TGTGCCAGCAGCGCGATACAGGGGGCCAAAAGTTATGGCTACACCTTC.

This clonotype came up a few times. CDR3 loop: CASSLRDVSEQYF. For the CDR3, the DNA is TGTGCCAGCAGCCTCAGGGATGTCAGCGAGCAGTACTTC. V gene TRBV6-5 combines with J gene TRBJ2-7, with D perhaps matching TRBD1 (5 bases). Germline V gene sequence: CDR1 MNHEY, CDR2 SVGAGI. V was trimmed by 6 bases and J by 6 bases, leaving 15 bases between them. CDR3 size: 13 residues.